This TCR beta chain appears in the sequencing data of a study of early T cells in non-severe SARS-CoV-2 infection. Individual cDNA molecules were tagged with unique molecular identifiers. TCRdb called the 5' RACE reads again in MiXCR, with one record for every CDR3 protein. The repertoire includes tens of thousands of distinct CDR3 sequences, 9% to 10% of them detected once, and around a sixth sits in the top ten. Study-level results: Anti-spike CD8 specificities were favored by VDJdb matching, whose results missed private and CD4 specificities.

A few counts support this clonotype. Its cognate antigen is unknown. The CDR3 is 16 amino acids. The germline V gene has CDR1 SGHTA and CDR2 FQGNSA. V lost 5 bases, J lost 5 bases, and 19 bases lay in between. The clonotype comes from an adult who was a healthcare worker with PCR-confirmed SARS-CoV-2 infection or an uninfected control (not recorded which). Material: whole blood, obtained at baseline. The chain recombines TRBV7-2 with TRBJ1-5; a possible D gene is TRBD1 (6 bases). This chain's CDR3 is CASSLGGHPADQPQHF. CDR3 sequence (DNA): TGTGCCAGCAGCCTAGGGGGACACCCCGCGGATCAGCCCCAGCATTTT.